These 27 T cell receptor beta chains were sequenced from one sample in a study of blood T cell repertoires in COVID-19. Profiled with immunoSEQ multiplex PCR; TCRdb holds only in-frame clones, not every one. The repertoire includes some 500,000 clones, around 89% of them detected once, and 1.5% to 2% sits in the top ten. Sample: PBMCs or T cells enriched from blood (not recorded which). All receptors derive from a woman between 35 and 50 years old who had recovered from COVID-19.

The chain combines TRBV11-3 with TRBJ1-1; weak D call: TRBD1 (6 bases). The CDR3 contains 16 residues. The V gene lost 4 bases and the J gene lost 2 bases, with 17 bases spanning the gap. CDR1 is SGHNT, CDR2 YENEEA, per germline. CDR3 nucleotides: TGTGCCAGCAGCTCCCTTGGGGGCTGGGGAAACACTGAAGCTTTCTTT. Translated: CASSSLGGWGNTEAFF. Filled out from reference TRBV11-3 and TRBJ1-1, the complete variable domain reads EAGVVQSPRYKIIEKKQPVAFWCNPISGHNTLYWYLQNLGQGPELLIRYENEEAVDDSQLPKDRFSAERLKGVDSTLKIQPAELGDSAVYLCASSSLGGWGNTEAFFGQGTRLTVV.

The chain has TRBV6-6 and TRBJ1-1; D uncertain. Trimming cost V 3 bases and J 0 bases, with 8 bases left between them. The CDR3 spans 14 residues. CDR1 is MNHNY and CDR2 is SVGAGI in the germline V gene (reference sequence). The DNA for the CDR3 is TGTGCCAGCAGTTATAAGACATTGAACACTGAAGCTTTCTTT. This sequence encodes CASSYKTLNTEAFF.

The V and J genes are TRBV3-1 (or the pseudogene TRBV3-2) and TRBJ1-1; D unresolved. CDR1 is LGHDT, CDR2 YNNKEL, per germline (reference sequence). V was shortened by 0 bases and J by 2 bases, with 7 bases between the two germline ends. The CDR3 is made up of 14 amino acids. CDR3: CASSQEKLNTEAFF. CDR3 in DNA: TGTGCCAGCAGCCAAGAGAAGCTTAACACTGAAGCTTTCTTT.

The gene calls are TRBV19 and TRBJ1-4, with D possibly matching TRBD1 (5 bases). There are 15 residues in the CDR3. V lost 6 bases and J 1 base, leaving 12 bases between the germline ends. The V gene's germline CDR1 is LNHDA and CDR2 SQIVND (reference sequence). The CDR3 protein is CASRRQGQTNEKLFF. CDR3 nucleotides: TGTGCCAGTAGGCGCCAGGGTCAAACTAATGAAAAACTGTTTTTT. The full variable domain, with the rest looked up from reference TRBV19 and TRBJ1-4, is DGGITQSPKYLFRKEGQNVTLSCEQNLNHDAMYWYRQDPGQGLRLIYYSQIVNDFQKGDIAEGYSVSREKKESFPLTVTSAQKNPTAFYLCASRRQGQTNEKLFFGSGTQLSVL.

The V gene is TRBV11-3, the J gene TRBJ2-7; a weak D match, TRBD2 (5 bases). There are 14 residues in the CDR3. V was trimmed by 3 bases and J by 4 bases, leaving 13 bases between them. The germline gives CDR1 SGHNT, CDR2 YENEEA. The CDR3, as DNA: TGTGCCAGCAGCTTTTGGTGGGAGTGTTACGAGCAGTACTTC. It yields the protein CASSFWWECYEQYF.

V is TRBV14 and J is TRBJ1-6; D not resolved. This CDR3 region has 16 residues. CDR1 is SGHDN and CDR2 is FVKESK in the germline V gene. Trimming removed 4 bases at V and 7 bases at J, with 17 bases between. The CDR3 sequence: CASSLTLTLGNSPLHF. CDR3 coding DNA: TGTGCCAGCAGCCTGACTTTGACCCTTGGCAATTCACCCCTCCACTTT.

The chain recombines TRBV7-2 with TRBJ2-1; the match to TRBD2 covers 8 bases. Germline assignment: CDR1 SGHTA and CDR2 FQGNSA. The ends lost 5 bases at V and 0 bases at J; junction bases unmatched: 6. The CDR3 sequence is 16 residues long. CDR3 residues: CASSVTSVSSYNEQFF. CDR3 DNA sequence: TGTGCCAGCAGCGTGACTAGCGTCAGCTCCTACAATGAGCAGTTCTTC.

V usage is TRBV3-1 (or the pseudogene TRBV3-2) and J usage is TRBJ2-1; 13 nucleotides agree with TRBD2. Germline CDR1 LGHDT, CDR2 YNNKEL (reference sequence). This CDR3 has 18 amino acids. After removal of 3 bases from V and 6 bases from J, the junction contained 11 bases not matched to a gene. CDR3 residues: CASSHPKGLAGARNEQFF. The CDR3 DNA reads TGTGCCAGCAGCCACCCAAAAGGACTAGCGGGAGCGCGCAATGAGCAGTTCTTC.

The J gene is TRBJ2-1, the V gene TRBV4-2, with 8 bases lining up with TRBD2. This CDR3 contains 17 residues. CDR1 and CDR2 (germline): LGHNA, YNFKEQ. V lost 3 bases and J lost 5; bases outside the gene matches: 12. CDR3 DNA: TGTGCCAGCAGCCATTCCCCTACTAGCGGAGGGGACAATGAGCAGTTCTTC. Translated: CASSHSPTSGGDNEQFF.

V is TRBV13 and J is TRBJ2-2, with 10 bases matching TRBD2. Trimming took 0 bases from V and 6 from J; bases not matched to a gene: 4. Germline CDR1 is PRHDT and CDR2 is FYEKMQ (reference sequence). The CDR3 is 16 residues long. CDR3 protein: CASSLGLAGAAGELFF. CDR3 nucleotide sequence: TGTGCCAGCAGCTTAGGTCTAGCGGGAGCGGCCGGGGAGCTGTTTTTT. The full variable domain, completed using reference TRBV13 and TRBJ2-2, is AAGVIQSPRHLIKEKRETATLKCYPIPRHDTVYWYQQGPGQDPQFLISFYEKMQSDKGSIPDRFSAQQFSDYHSELNMSSLELGDSALYFCASSLGLAGAAGELFFGEGSRLTVL.

The chain couples TRBV6-5 to TRBJ2-7; 7 bases are a match to TRBD1. The CDR3 consists of 14 residues. Germline values: CDR1 MNHEY, CDR2 SVGAGI. V lost 6 bases to trimming and J lost 2 bases; unmatched junction nucleotides: 7. CDR3 nucleotide sequence: TGTGCCAGCAGCTTAGGACAGGCCGCCTACGAGCAGTACTTC. This codes for CASSLGQAAYEQYF.

The genes are TRBV19 and TRBJ2-1; D might be TRBD2 (5 bases). Germline values: CDR1 LNHDA, CDR2 SQIVND (reference sequence). Trimming cost V 3 bases and J 0 bases, with 9 bases left between them. The CDR3 totals 15 residues. The CDR3 DNA reads TGTGCCAGTAGTATCGGACTCACCTCCTACAATGAGCAGTTCTTC. Protein: CASSIGLTSYNEQFF.

The CDR3 protein is CASTGTSGSNEQFF. CDR3 nucleotide sequence: TGTGCCAGTACCGGGACTAGCGGGTCCAATGAGCAGTTCTTC. The V call is TRBV19, the J call TRBJ2-1; 12 bases align to TRBD2. This CDR3 has 14 residues. Germline values: CDR1 LNHDA, CDR2 SQIVND (reference sequence). The V segment lost 7 bases and the J segment 6 bases; nucleotides outside the gene matches: 4.

The J gene is TRBJ2-1, the V gene TRBV19; D is unresolved. V lost 2 bases and J 0 bases, leaving 11 bases between the germline ends. This CDR3 comprises 16 residues. CDR1 is LNHDA, CDR2 SQIVND, per germline (reference sequence). The CDR3 region has the DNA TGTGCCAGTAGTATACCTGGCGGCAGCTCCTACAATGAGCAGTTCTTC. Encoded protein: CASSIPGGSSYNEQFF.

V is TRBV7-2 and J is TRBJ2-1; TRBD1 agrees at 9 bases. CDR1 is SGHTA, CDR2 FQGNSA, per germline. CDR3 length: 18 residues. The V and J ends lost 1 base and 6 bases, in that order; junction bases with no gene match: 13. CDR3 sequence: CASSLVRAYGTGINEQFF. As DNA, the CDR3 is TGTGCCAGCAGCTTAGTACGGGCTTACGGGACAGGGATCAATGAGCAGTTCTTC.

The V and J genes are TRBV12-3 or TRBV12-4 and TRBJ1-1; D is unresolved. The CDR3 is 13 amino acids. The V gene lost 8 bases and the J gene lost 10 bases, with 20 bases spanning the gap. The CDR3 DNA reads TGTGCCAGCCTGAGCCAGTTCGGGGAAGCAGCTTTCTTT. The encoded protein is CASLSQFGEAAFF.

There are a few counts of this clone. The J gene is TRBJ1-1, the V gene TRBV7-9; 8 bases are shared with TRBD1. V shed 2 bases, J shed 0 bases, and the junction held 11 bases outside the gene matches. The germline CDR1 and CDR2 sequences are SEHNR and FQNEAQ (reference sequence). This CDR3 is built from 18 residues. The CDR3 DNA sequence: TGTGCCAGCAGCTTAATTAACCCCCGGGACAGGATGAACACTGAAGCTTTCTTT. It specifies CASSLINPRDRMNTEAFF.

The V and J genes are TRBV7-2 and TRBJ2-1; 10 bases match TRBD1. The CDR3 is 14 amino acids. Germline CDR1 reads SGHTA; CDR2 reads FQGNSA. J gave up 6 bases and V 5 bases, and 4 bases lay outside the gene matches. In DNA form, the CDR3 reads TGTGCCAGCAGCCGGGACAGGGGATCCAATGAGCAGTTCTTC. It is translated as CASSRDRGSNEQFF.

The chain recombines TRBV29-1 with TRBJ2-7; 10 bases are shared with TRBD1. J lost 4 bases, V lost 1 base, and 10 bases had no gene match. The CDR3 has 16 residues. The germline CDR1 and CDR2 sequences are SQVTM and ANQGSEA. The CDR3 protein is CSVEAPRTGGTYEQYF. For the CDR3, the DNA is TGCAGCGTTGAAGCCCCAAGGACAGGGGGAACATACGAGCAGTACTTC.

The rearrangement joins TRBV13 to TRBJ1-5; D is ambiguous. Germline CDR1 is PRHDT and CDR2 is FYEKMQ (reference sequence). V shed 5 bases and J shed 2 bases, with 7 bases lying between them. CDR3 length: 13 residues. The DNA for the CDR3 is TGTGCCAGCAGCCGCTCAGGCAATCAGCCCCAGCATTTT. This gives the protein CASSRSGNQPQHF.

The rearrangement joins TRBV25-1 to TRBJ1-1, with 9 bases lining up with TRBD1. This CDR3 has 16 amino acids. Germline CDR1 and CDR2: MGHDK and SYGVNS. Germline trimming cut 4 bases from V and 2 bases from J; bases unmatched to any gene: 8. CDR3: CASSGQGGGGNTEAFF. DNA of the CDR3: TGTGCCAGCAGTGGACAGGGGGGGGGAGGTAACACTGAAGCTTTCTTT.

The V call is TRBV5-4, the J call TRBJ1-2; no firm D call. The V end was cut by 0 bases, the J end by 2 bases, with 8 bases between. CDR3 length: 14 residues. The germline CDR1 and CDR2 sequences are SGHNT and YYREEE (reference sequence). The CDR3 protein is CASSLVLGNYGYTF. The DNA of the CDR3 is TGTGCCAGCAGCTTGGTTCTGGGCAACTATGGCTACACCTTC.

CDR3 DNA: TGTGCCAGCAGTGGGGCTGGTGGAAACACCATATATTTT. This gives the protein CASSGAGGNTIYF. The V call is TRBV27, the J call TRBJ1-3; D possibly corresponds to TRBD1 (5 bases). The germline V gene encodes CDR1 MNHEY and CDR2 SMNVEV (reference sequence). The length of the CDR3 is 13 residues. V was shortened by 5 bases and J by 3 bases, with 8 bases between the two germline ends.

This chain uses TRBV30 with TRBJ2-1, with TRBD2 identical over 7 bases. Germline CDR1 and CDR2: GTSNPN and SVGIG (reference sequence). V was pared by 1 base and J by 0 bases, with 3 bases of the junction left unmatched. CDR3 length equals 15 residues. CDR3 sequence reads: CAWSDGRRSYNEQFF. In nucleotides, the CDR3 is TGTGCCTGGAGTGACGGGAGGCGCTCCTACAATGAGCAGTTCTTC.

The rearrangement uses TRBV21-1 and TRBJ2-5; the table's D call TRBD2 went unverified against the DNA. TRBV21-1 is a known pseudogene. The CDR3 has 14 residues. CDR3 in amino acids: CASSKARVQETQYF. In nucleotides, the CDR3 is TGTGCCAGCAGCAAAGCGCGGGTTCAAGAGACCCAGTACTTC.

This chain joins TRBV7-2 and TRBJ1-3; 9 bases line up with TRBD1. CDR3 length: 17 residues. The V gene's germline CDR1 is SGHTA and CDR2 FQGNSA. Trimming at V came to 0 bases and at J to 2 bases, leaving 5 bases not matched to a gene. The CDR3 here is CASSLAWTGVAGNTIYF. CDR3 sequence (DNA): TGTGCCAGCAGCTTAGCATGGACAGGGGTTGCTGGAAACACCATATATTTT.

This rearrangement joins TRBV4-1 to TRBJ2-7; D is possibly TRBD2 (5 bases). The V gene lost 0 bases and the J gene lost 3 bases, with 12 bases spanning the gap. The CDR3 sequence is 15 residues long. Germline V lookup: CDR1 MGHRA, CDR2 YSYEKL. The CDR3 DNA reads as TGCGCCAGCAGCCAAGAACCGGCGGGTTTCTACGAGCAGTACTTC. Protein: CASSQEPAGFYEQYF.